Each of the 26 T cell receptor beta chains below was sequenced from the same sample in a study of response to subunit inactivated influenza vaccine. TCRdb re-called the RT-PCR reads with MiXCR, one entry per CDR3 protein. Of approximately 480,000 distinct CDR3 sequences in the sample, around 9.9% were seen once. The sample here was PBMCs from blood, taken roughly 45 days after vaccination. These TCRs come from a man aged 45-65 years who received an inactivated influenza vaccine.

This chain uses TRBV6-1 with TRBJ2-3, with TRBD1 matching 7 bases. V gave up 8 bases and J gave up 4 bases; unmatched junction bases: 21. The CDR3 extends over 18 amino acids. Germline V gene data show CDR1 as MNHNS and CDR2 as SASEGT. CDR3 bases: TGTGCCAGCCCACCATACAGACCAGACAGGGTACTTTCAGATACGCAGTATTTT. This codes for CASPPYRPDRVLSDTQYF.

This clonotype was found many times. The rearrangement links TRBV6-2 or TRBV6-3 to TRBJ1-1; D remains unclear. Germline V gene sequence: CDR1 MNHEY, CDR2 SVGEGT. Trimming left V 5 bases short and J 5 bases short, with 15 bases between. The CDR3 extends over 14 amino acids. Here the CDR3 DNA reads TGTGCCAGCAGTCCCCTTTGGGCGGGGACTGAAGCTTTCTTT. Translated, it gives CASSPLWAGTEAFF.

This clonotype was detected a few times. This chain's CDR3 is CSARTDRGRGTGELFF. DNA of the CDR3: TGCAGTGCCCGCACCGACAGGGGACGTGGCACCGGGGAGCTGTTTTTT. The V and J genes are TRBV20-1 and TRBJ2-2; 8 bases fit TRBD1. Germline lookup yields CDR1 DFQATT and CDR2 SNEGSKA (reference sequence). Trimming took 6 bases from V and 4 from J; bases not matched to a gene: 13. This CDR3 contains 16 residues.

The sample holds many counts of this clonotype. This chain uses TRBV12-3 or TRBV12-4 with TRBJ2-1; D is undetermined. CDR3 size: 11 residues. The V and J ends lost 5 bases and 7 bases respectively, with 6 bases between them. This CDR3 is CASSLKNEQFF. The CDR3 nucleotides are TGTGCCAGCAGTCTTAAAAATGAGCAGTTCTTC.

This clonotype turned up a few times. The gene calls are TRBV7-9 and TRBJ2-1; 8 nucleotides line up with TRBD2. Germline trimming cut 6 bases from V and 7 bases from J; bases unmatched to any gene: 8. CDR1 and CDR2 (germline): SEHNR, FQNEAQ (reference sequence). The CDR3 is 14 amino acids. CDR3 protein: CASRGLREVNEQFF. CDR3 in DNA: TGTGCCAGCAGGGGTCTGCGGGAGGTAAATGAGCAGTTCTTC. Complete variable domain (other parts from reference TRBV7-9 and TRBJ2-1): DTGVSQNPRHKITKRGQNVTFRCDPISEHNRLYWYRQTLGQGPEFLTYFQNEAQLEKSRLLSDRFSAERPKGSFSTLEIQRTEQGDSAMYLCASRGLREVNEQFFGPGTRLTVL.

The V and J genes are TRBV5-1 and TRBJ2-7, with unresolved D. The CDR3 loop spans 14 amino acids. V was cut by 6 bases and J by 2 bases, with 15 bases left in between. Germline V gene lookup returns CDR1 SGHRS and CDR2 YFSETQ. DNA for the CDR3: TGCGCCAGCAAAGTGGCAGGTAAAGCCTACGAGCAGTACTTC. Translation: CASKVAGKAYEQYF. Based on the CDR3 plus reference TRBV5-1 and TRBJ2-7, the full variable domain is KAGVTQTPRYLIKTRGQQVTLSCSPISGHRSVSWYQQTPGQGLQFLFEYFSETQRNKGNFPGRFSGRQFSNSRSEMNVSTLELGDSALYLCASKVAGKAYEQYFGPGTRLTVT.

This clonotype was observed at least ten times. V usage is TRBV6-6 and J usage is TRBJ2-1; D gene ambiguous. In germline, CDR1 is MNHNY, CDR2 SVGAGI (reference sequence). The V gene lost 1 base and the J gene lost 7 bases, with 5 bases spanning the gap. The CDR3 contains 12 residues. CDR3 sequence (DNA): TGTGCCAGCAGTTACTGGGATAATGAGCAGTTCTTC. It yields the protein CASSYWDNEQFF.

J is TRBJ2-1 and V is TRBV9; 9 nucleotides align to TRBD2. Germline loops: CDR1 SGDLS, CDR2 YYNGEE. The CDR3 consists of 16 residues. V shed 0 bases and J 5 bases; nucleotides not matched to a gene: 6. CDR3 sequence (DNA): TGTGCCAGCAGCGTAGAGCGGGGGGACGCCCACAATGAGCAGTTCTTC. Translation: CASSVERGDAHNEQFF.

This clonotype was counted at least ten times. The V and J genes are TRBV7-9 and TRBJ1-1; no firm D call. There are 12 residues in the CDR3. The V end was cut by 3 bases, the J end by 3 bases, with 5 bases between. Germline V lookup: CDR1 SEHNR, CDR2 FQNEAQ (reference sequence). The CDR3 DNA reads as TGTGCCAGCAGCTTTGGCGACACTGAAGCTTTCTTT. The encoded protein is CASSFGDTEAFF.

On this clonotype: A junction boundary mismatches the germline segment, possibly from a read error. The genes are TRBV7-2 and TRBJ1-4; D is perhaps TRBD1 (6 bases). Looked up from germline, CDR1 is SGHTA and CDR2 is FQGNSA. This CDR3 has 15 residues. In DNA form, the CDR3 reads TGTGCCAGCGGCTTAGGGGGGCGGCCTAATGAAAAACTGTTTTTT. It specifies CASGLGGRPNEKLFF.

Ten or more counts support this clonotype. The chain recombines TRBV5-1 with TRBJ1-1; no reliable D call. CDR1 and CDR2 from the germline V gene are SGHRS and YFSETQ. CDR3 length equals 13 residues. Trimming pared 1 base from V and 0 bases from J, leaving 4 bases between. Here the CDR3 reads CASSLSMNTEAFF. The CDR3 nucleotides are TGCGCCAGCAGCTTGAGTATGAACACTGAAGCTTTCTTT.

There are many counts of this clonotype. The chain has TRBV29-1 and TRBJ2-7; 9 positions agree with TRBD1. The germline CDR1 and CDR2 sequences are SQVTM and ANQGSEA. This CDR3 contains 14 residues. The junction had 4 bases not matched to a gene; V was cut back by 1 base and J by 3 bases. As DNA, the CDR3 is TGCAGCGTTGAAGGGGGACAGGGAGGCTACGAGCAGTACTTC. This encodes CSVEGGQGGYEQYF.

CDR3 bases: TGTGCCAGCAGGCCTGACGGAGGGACCCACCAGCCCCAGCATTTT. As protein: CASRPDGGTHQPQHF. The chain couples TRBV6-2 or TRBV6-3 to TRBJ1-5; maybe TRBD1 (5 bases). V shed 6 bases and J shed 7 bases, with 19 bases lying between them. The CDR3 has 15 residues. The germline CDR1 and CDR2 sequences are MNHEY and SVGEGT.

This clonotype was detected only a few times. V is TRBV15 and J is TRBJ2-7, with D unresolved. The CDR3 is 14 residues long. The germline V gene encodes CDR1 LNHNV and CDR2 YYDKDF (reference sequence). Trimming stripped 0 bases from V and 4 bases from J, with 10 bases between. The CDR3 here is CATSRDSRLYEQYF. Here the CDR3 DNA reads TGTGCCACCAGCAGAGATTCACGGCTATACGAGCAGTACTTC. Looking up the rest from reference TRBV15 and TRBJ2-7 gives the full variable domain: DAMVIQNPRYQVTQFGKPVTLSCSQTLNHNVMYWYQQKSSQAPKLLFHYYDKDFNNEADTPDNFQSRRPNTSFCFLDIRSPGLGDTAMYLCATSRDSRLYEQYFGPGTRLTVT.

This chain joins TRBV24-1 and TRBJ2-7, with D hard to call. The V gene lost 2 bases and the J gene lost 0 bases, with 10 bases spanning the gap. CDR1 is KGHDR and CDR2 is SFDVKD in the germline V gene. This CDR3 is 15 amino acids long. CDR3 coding DNA: TGTGCCACCAGTGATTCTCGGGTTAGCTCCTACGAGCAGTACTTC. It encodes CATSDSRVSSYEQYF.

This clonotype was seen many times. This sequence joins TRBV12-3 or TRBV12-4 and TRBJ2-3; D might be TRBD2 (5 bases). This CDR3 contains 13 residues. Trimming stripped 3 bases from V and 5 bases from J, with 9 bases between. The CDR3 loop reads CASSLLARDTQYF. The CDR3 DNA reads as TGTGCCAGCAGTTTGCTAGCCAGAGATACGCAGTATTTT.

This clonotype has just one count. A read error may account for a junction end that differs from germline. The V gene is TRBV9, the J gene TRBJ2-2; perhaps TRBD2 as D (6 bases). Germline CDR1 SGDLS, CDR2 YYNGEE. This CDR3 has 14 amino acids. This CDR3 reads CASSVVTNTGGLFF. The CDR3 coding sequence is TGTGCCAGCAGCGTAGTTACGAACACCGGGGGGCTGTTTTTT.

This clonotype showed up just a few times. In DNA, the CDR3 is TGTGCCACCGAGCAGGGTCTCACAGATACGCAGTATTTT. Its translation: CATEQGLTDTQYF. The chain joins TRBV10-3 to TRBJ2-3, with D maybe TRBD1 (5 bases). Per germline, CDR1 ENHRY and CDR2 SYGVKD. V lost 10 bases and J lost 2, with 13 bases in between. The CDR3 runs to 13 residues.

The J gene is TRBJ2-1, the V gene TRBV6-2 or TRBV6-3; 9 nucleotides agree with TRBD1. Trimming took 6 bases from V and 8 from J; bases not matched to a gene: 11. The germline V gene encodes CDR1 MNHEY and CDR2 SVGEGT. The CDR3 totals 15 residues. CDR3 in DNA: TGTGCCAGCAGACATTTAGGGGACAGGGTGTATGAGCAGTTCTTC. Protein sequence: CASRHLGDRVYEQFF.

This clonotype has more than one count but fewer than ten. This chain links TRBV4-2 with TRBJ2-3; 8 bases match TRBD2. Germline V gene sequence: CDR1 LGHNA, CDR2 YNFKEQ. V trimming: 3 bases; J trimming: 0 bases; junction bases outside the gene matches: 14. CDR3 size: 19 residues. The CDR3 DNA follows: TGTGCCAGCAGCCATTTTACAGCGGGGGCGACTACTAGCACAGATACGCAGTATTTT. It yields the protein CASSHFTAGATTSTDTQYF.

V is TRBV4-2 and J is TRBJ2-1; TRBD1 matches at 9 bases. Germline V gene lookup returns CDR1 LGHNA and CDR2 YNFKEQ. CDR3 length equals 16 residues. V was pared by 4 bases and J by 8 bases, with 12 bases of the junction left unmatched. DNA for the CDR3: TGTGCCAGCAGCCCCGGGACAGGGTCGGTGGACCATGAGCAGTTCTTC. Its translation is CASSPGTGSVDHEQFF.

A few counts support this clonotype. The rearrangement joins TRBV6-2 or TRBV6-3 to TRBJ2-5; no clear D gene. The CDR3 loop spans 12 amino acids. Germline CDR1 MNHEY, CDR2 SVGEGT. Trimming removed 5 bases at V and 5 bases at J, with 9 bases between. Here the CDR3 reads CASSSTRETQYF. The CDR3, as DNA: TGTGCCAGCAGTAGTACAAGGGAGACCCAGTACTTC.

V gene TRBV13 combines with J gene TRBJ2-5, with 7 nucleotides matching TRBD2. CDR3 length equals 13 residues. Per the germline V gene, CDR1 is PRHDT and CDR2 is FYEKMQ (reference sequence). The J segment lost 6 bases and the V segment lost 2 bases, leaving 3 bases of the junction unmatched. This chain's CDR3 is CASSLNGRKTQYF. The CDR3 bases are TGTGCCAGCAGCTTAAACGGGAGGAAGACCCAGTACTTC.

Ten or more counts support this clonotype. The chain recombines TRBV29-1 with TRBJ2-5, with 8 bases matching TRBD1. This CDR3 is built from 18 residues. V dropped 7 bases and J dropped 4; count of bases not matched to a gene: 23. Germline loops: CDR1 SQVTM, CDR2 ANQGSEA. The CDR3 region has the DNA TGCAGCGCCCACCCCAGGGGGCGTGCGGAGTCGGAAACAGAGACCCAGTACTTC. This translates into CSAHPRGRAESETETQYF.

The chain combines TRBV5-1 with TRBJ2-7; 7 bases are a match to TRBD1. Germline V gives CDR1 SGHRS, CDR2 YFSETQ. With V trimmed by 3 bases and J by 5 bases, 11 bases remained unmatched. This CDR3 is 15 amino acids long. The CDR3 bases are TGCGCCAGCAGCTGGGGAGACAGGGAATTTAACGAGCAGTACTTC. Translated, it gives CASSWGDREFNEQYF.

The chain recombines TRBV12-3 or TRBV12-4 with TRBJ2-7, with 10 positions matching TRBD2. The CDR3 runs to 14 residues. V shed 6 bases, J shed 3 bases, and the junction held 5 bases outside the gene matches. This CDR3 is CASSRTSGNYEQYF. Here the CDR3 DNA reads TGTGCCAGCAGCCGGACTAGCGGTAACTACGAGCAGTACTTC.